This T cell receptor beta chain was captured in a study of CD8 T cells in ankylosing spondylitis. There are a few counts of this clonotype. Its antigen remains unknown. The study's findings and limits: Those disease-linked clones were CD8+; they were also relatively rare in peripheral blood.

V was cut by 5 bases and J by 4 bases, with 11 bases left in between. Per germline, CDR1 DFQATT and CDR2 SNEGSKA (reference sequence). There are 13 residues in the CDR3. TCRdb analysed the 5' RACE reads with MiXCR anew, one entry per CDR3 protein. This table holds roughly 140,000 distinct CDR3 sequences, about 42% found once. This clonotype was obtained from a male donor with ankylosing spondylitis. The sequencing input was synovial fluid, either unsorted or a sorted T cell fraction (not recorded which). This chain connects TRBV20-1 to TRBJ2-2, with D uncertain. CDR3 sequence (DNA): TGCAGTGCTCCCGTTCGGATCACCGGGGAGCTGTTTTTT. It is translated as CSAPVRITGELFF.